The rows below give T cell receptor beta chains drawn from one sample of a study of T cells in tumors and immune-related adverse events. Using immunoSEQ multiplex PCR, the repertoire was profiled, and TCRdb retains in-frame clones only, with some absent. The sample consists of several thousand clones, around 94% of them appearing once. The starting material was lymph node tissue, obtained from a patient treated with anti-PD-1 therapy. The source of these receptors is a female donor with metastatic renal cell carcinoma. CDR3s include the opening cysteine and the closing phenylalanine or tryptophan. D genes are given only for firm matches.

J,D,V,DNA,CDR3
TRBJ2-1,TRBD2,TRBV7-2,TGTGCCAGCAGTTTTGGGACTAGCGGGAGCCCCTCCTACAATGAGCAGTTCTTC,CASSFGTSGSPSYNEQFF
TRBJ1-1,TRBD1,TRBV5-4,TGTGCCAGCAGCTTGGTGTGGGACAGGGGCGTAATGAACACTGAAGCTTTCTTT,CASSLVWDRGVMNTEAFF
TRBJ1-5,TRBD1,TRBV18,TGTGCCAGCTCACCGGACAGGGAGAGGCCCCAGCATTTT,CASSPDRERPQHF
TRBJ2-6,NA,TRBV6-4,TGTGCCAGCAGAGACGAGTCTGGGGCCAACGTCCTGACTTTC,CASRDESGANVLTF
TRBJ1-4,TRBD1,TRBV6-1,TGTGCCAGCGAGACAGGGAGGTATGAAAAACTGTTTTTT,CASETGRYEKLFF
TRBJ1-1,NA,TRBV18,TGTGCCAGCTCACCACTCTACCCAGATACGAACACTGAAGCTTTCTTT,CASSPLYPDTNTEAFF
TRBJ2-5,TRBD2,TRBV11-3,TGTGCCAGCAGCCCACGGCTCACTAGCGGAAGGGAGACCCAGTACTTC,CASSPRLTSGRETQYF
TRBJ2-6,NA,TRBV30,TGTGCCTGGAGCTCCTCTGGGGCCAACGTCCTGACTTTC,CAWSSSGANVLTF
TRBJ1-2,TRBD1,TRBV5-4,TGTGCCAGCAGCGAGTCTCAGAAGGGGGCGTTCGATGGCTACACCTTC,CASSESQKGAFDGYTF
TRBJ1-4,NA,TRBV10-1,TGCGCCAGCAGTCCGGGTGCAACTAATGAAAAACTGTTTTTT,CASSPGATNEKLFF
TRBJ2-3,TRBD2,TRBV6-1,TGTGCCAGCAGTGAAGGGCTAGCGGGGTCAGATACGCAGTATTTT,CASSEGLAGSDTQYF
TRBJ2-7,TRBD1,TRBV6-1,TGTGCCAGCAGCGAGGGGACAGGACTGTCCTACGAGCAGTACTTC,CASSEGTGLSYEQYF
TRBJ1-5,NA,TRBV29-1,TGCAGCGCCGGGGAGGGGGTGCAGCCCCAGCATTTT,CSAGEGVQPQHF
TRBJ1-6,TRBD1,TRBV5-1,TGCGCCAGCAGCTTGGGGACAGGGGGCGAACCCCTCCACTTT,CASSLGTGGEPLHF
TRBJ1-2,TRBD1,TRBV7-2,TGTGCCAGCAGCTTACCCGGACAGGGGGCGATCTATGGCTACACCTTC,CASSLPGQGAIYGYTF
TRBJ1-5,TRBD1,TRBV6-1,TGTGCCGCCCGACAGGGGGCAGGGGTAGGGCAGCCCCAGCATTTT,CAARQGAGVGQPQHF
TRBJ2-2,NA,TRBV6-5,TGTGCCAGCTCGGGGTTTACCGGGGAGCTGTTTTTT,CASSGFTGELFF
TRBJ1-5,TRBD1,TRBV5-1,TGCGCCAGCAGCCCGGGACAGGGGGAAAATCAGCCCCAGCATTTT,CASSPGQGENQPQHF
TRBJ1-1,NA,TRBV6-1,TGTGCCAGCAGTGAGAGCCCTATGGGGATGAACACTGAAGCTTTCTTT,CASSESPMGMNTEAFF
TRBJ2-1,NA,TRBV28,TGTGCCAGCACCCGCGGGCCAGGAGACTACAATGAGCAGTTCTTC,CASTRGPGDYNEQFF